The subject of this entry is one T cell receptor beta chain. The antigen is not known. This sample is drawn from a study of PD-1 blockade in mismatch repair-deficient tumors. About the study: Enrolled 2013-2016, patients had progressing, pretreated mismatch repair-deficient cancers of approximately 13 types. Study results and caveats: After pembrolizumab, tumor-resident clones rose rapidly, then generally contracted before radiologic responses.

Repertoires were generated with immunoSEQ multiplex PCR, while TCRdb's copy carries only in-frame clones and drops some. This table has some 120,000 clones, roughly 90% appearing once. All patients were mismatch repair deficient, assessed by either PCR or immunohistochemistry. The TCR-sequenced patients were a few responders to pembrolizumab. Between the trimmed V and J ends, which lost 5 bases and 4 bases, there was a span of 21 bases. This CDR3 has 18 residues. In germline, CDR1 is SEHNR, CDR2 FQNEAQ (reference sequence). This chain joins TRBV7-9 and TRBJ2-6; D perhaps matches TRBD2 (7 bases). The origin of this receptor is an adult with mismatch repair-deficient cancer. Sequenced here: peripheral blood, sampled about 17 months after starting pembrolizumab. The chain's CDR3 is CASSPARGRLSGANVLTF. The DNA of the CDR3 is TGTGCCAGCAGCCCAGCGCGGGGGCGACTGTCCGGGGCCAACGTCCTGACTTTC.